Shown below are 13 T cell receptor beta chains from a single sample sequenced in a study of graft-versus-host responses after intestinal transplantation. Researchers placed some 200,000 CFSE-labeled responder cells in culture with some 200,000 irradiated, violet-dye-labeled stimulator cells. Profiling relied on immunoSEQ multiplex PCR, and the TCRdb table lists in-frame clones only, not all of them. The table has 17,000 or so clones, under 45% seen once. The sequencing used alloreactive CD8+ T cells from a mixed lymphocyte reaction culture, collected before intestinal transplant. The subset was: CFSE-low proliferating T cells sorted from approximately 6-day pre-transplant mixed lymphocyte reaction (GvH or HvG direction). The receptors here all came from a human patient who received an intestinal transplant.

The rearrangement links TRBV7-9 to TRBJ2-7; 11 bases line up with TRBD2. This CDR3 contains 19 residues. The ends lost 4 bases at V and 2 bases at J; junction bases unmatched: 16. The germline V gene has CDR1 SEHNR and CDR2 FQNEAQ (reference sequence). Written as DNA, the CDR3 is TGTGCCAGCAGCTACCGGACTAGCGGGCCTACATTCATGCCCTACGAGCAGTACTTC. It yields the protein CASSYRTSGPTFMPYEQYF. Using reference TRBV7-9 and TRBJ2-7 for the parts outside the CDR3, the full variable domain is DTGVSQNPRHKITKRGQNVTFRCDPISEHNRLYWYRQTLGQGPEFLTYFQNEAQLEKSRLLSDRFSAERPKGSFSTLEIQRTEQGDSAMYLCASSYRTSGPTFMPYEQYFGPGTRLTVT.

This clone is classed as medium-sized. This chain links TRBV15 with TRBJ1-5, with a possible D match to TRBD1 (5 bases). Per the germline V gene, CDR1 is LNHNV and CDR2 is YYDKDF (reference sequence). With 5 bases removed from V and 3 bases from J, the gap between germline ends came to 20 bases. The CDR3 runs 17 residues. The DNA for the CDR3 is TGTGCCACCAGCGACCGGGACGCCGGGGGTGACAATCAGCCCCAGCATTTT. Translating it yields CATSDRDAGGDNQPQHF.

The chain joins TRBV11-3 to TRBJ1-2; 7 nucleotides line up with TRBD1. The trim removed 4 bases at V and 14 bases at J, leaving 16 bases unmatched. From germline, CDR1 is SGHNT and CDR2 YENEEA. The CDR3 consists of 14 residues. The CDR3 reads CASSSTYDRVGETF. The CDR3 region has the DNA TGTGCCAGCAGCTCAACCTATGACAGGGTGGGTGAGACCTTC.

This rearrangement joins TRBV6-6 to TRBJ1-2; 8 positions match TRBD1. J lost 4 bases, V lost 3 bases, and 7 bases had no gene match. The germline V gene encodes CDR1 MNHNY and CDR2 SVGAGI (reference sequence). CDR3 length: 15 residues. The CDR3 DNA follows: TGTGCCAGCAGTTATGTCAGGGGGCGTCTCTATGGCTACACCTTC. The encoded protein is CASSYVRGRLYGYTF.

The chain employs TRBV11-1 and TRBJ2-3; D is unclear. Trimming cost V 1 base and J 6 bases, with 8 bases left between them. This CDR3 region has 13 residues. Germline CDR1 is SGHAT and CDR2 is FQDESV (reference sequence). In DNA, the CDR3 is TGTGCCAGCAGCTTAGTGTCGGTTGATACGCAGTATTTT. Translation: CASSLVSVDTQYF.

V usage is TRBV7-8 and J usage is TRBJ2-7, with D perhaps TRBD1 or TRBD2 (6 bases each). Germline CDR1 reads SGHVS; CDR2 reads FQNEAQ. Trimming cost V 1 base and J 2 bases, with 21 bases left between them. CDR3 length: 18 residues. CDR3 in amino acids: CASSLERDGGGHPYEQYF. The CDR3 nucleotides are TGTGCCAGCAGCTTAGAGCGAGACGGAGGGGGGCACCCCTACGAGCAGTACTTC. Complete variable domain (other parts from reference TRBV7-8 and TRBJ2-7): GAGVSQSPRYKVAKRGQDVALRCDPISGHVSLFWYQQALGQGPEFLTYFQNEAQLDKSGLPSDRFFAERPEGSVSTLKIQRTQQEDSAVYLCASSLERDGGGHPYEQYFGPGTRLTVT.

This clone qualifies as medium-sized. The chain links TRBV6-5 to TRBJ2-2, with D uncertain. Trimming left V 0 bases short and J 6 bases short, with 5 bases between. The CDR3 is made up of 13 amino acids. CDR1 is MNHEY and CDR2 is SVGAGI in the germline V gene. The CDR3 nucleotides read TGTGCCAGCAGTTACTCGGTGTCCGGGGAGCTGTTTTTT. Protein sequence: CASSYSVSGELFF.

This clone was picked up a small number of times. The genes are TRBV9 and TRBJ2-7, with TRBD2 matching over 8 bases. V was pared by 3 bases and J by 6 bases, with 17 bases of the junction left unmatched. Germline lookup yields CDR1 SGDLS and CDR2 YYNGEE. The length of the CDR3 is 17 residues. Here the CDR3 reads CASSASGGGGPSSEQYF. CDR3 DNA: TGTGCCAGCAGCGCCTCGGGGGGGGGAGGGCCTTCCAGCGAGCAGTACTTC.

A single count supports this clone. CDR3 region: CASSVSGGGLGFSQYF. The CDR3 DNA reads TGTGCCAGTAGTGTATCGGGCGGCGGGCTCGGTTTTTCGCAGTATTTT. The chain joins TRBV19 to TRBJ2-3; tentative D call: TRBD2 (5 bases). The CDR3 extends over 16 amino acids. Trimming shortened V by 5 bases and J by 10 bases, and 25 bases separated the two germline ends. Germline V gives CDR1 LNHDA, CDR2 SQIVND (reference sequence).

This chain connects TRBV6-5 to TRBJ1-5; D is possibly TRBD1 (5 bases). CDR1 is MNHEY and CDR2 is SVGAGI in the germline V gene. V was trimmed by 5 bases and J by 7 bases, leaving 15 bases between them. This CDR3 spans 14 amino acids. The CDR3 is CASSAWGDYQPQHF. The CDR3 coding sequence is TGTGCCAGCAGTGCTTGGGGGGATTACCAGCCCCAGCATTTT.

DNA for the CDR3: TGTGCCAGCAGTTTAAATCCCAGACAGCCAGCTAACTATGGCTACACCTTC. It encodes CASSLNPRQPANYGYTF. The chain is built from TRBV28 and TRBJ1-2; tentative D call: TRBD1 (5 bases). CDR3 length: 17 residues. Germline CDR1 MDHEN, CDR2 SYDVKM. Between the trimmed V and J ends, which lost 2 bases and 0 bases, there was a span of 16 bases.

This clone was counted between two and nine times. This chain joins TRBV21-1 and TRBJ1-5. TRBV21-1 is classified as a pseudogene. CDR3 length: 15 residues. The CDR3 loop reads CASGGGGAGNQPQHF. CDR3 nucleotide sequence: TGTGCCAGCGGAGGGGGGGGCGCCGGCAATCAGCCCCAGCATTTT.

A word on this clone: A clone one base away is much larger, so this may be a read error. The chain employs TRBV5-1 and TRBJ1-1; TRBD1 might be the D (5 bases). Trimming stripped 0 bases from V and 3 bases from J, with 15 bases between. This CDR3 contains 16 residues. Germline values: CDR1 SGHRS, CDR2 YFSETQ. DNA for the CDR3: TGCGCCAGCAGCTTGGGGCCGGGACGGGGGGACACTGAAGCTTTCTTT. Translating gives CASSLGPGRGDTEAFF.